Below are 14 T cell receptor beta chains sequenced from a single sample in a study of vaccination effects on CD4 cells after COVID-19. Prior to sequencing, the ViraFEST assay stimulated PBMC with viral peptide pools, which expanded the antigen-specific CD4+ T cells. Once cultured for approximately 10 days, the cells underwent separation to obtain CD4+ T cells. These receptors lack a known antigen. Libraries were prepared by immunoSEQ multiplex PCR; TCRdb keeps only in-frame clonotypes and omits some of them. This sample has tens of thousands of clones; roughly 74% occur once, and the top ten carry approximately 1.7%. The source material was CD4+ T cells from PBMCs cultured with HCoV-229E spike peptides, sampled before COVID-19 vaccination. The receptors shown here come from a human donor who received a COVID-19 vaccine.

The chain joins TRBV9 to TRBJ1-1, with 9 bases identical to TRBD1. The germline V gene encodes CDR1 SGDLS and CDR2 YYNGEE. V gave up 0 bases and J gave up 6 bases; unmatched junction bases: 6. The CDR3 has 15 residues. The CDR3 bases are TGTGCCAGCAGCGTAGCGGGACAGGGTTGGGCTGAAGCTTTCTTT. Translating gives CASSVAGQGWAEAFF.

The genes are TRBV14 and TRBJ2-1, with 9 bases that match TRBD2. CDR1 and CDR2 from the germline V gene are SGHDN and FVKESK. V dropped 4 bases and J dropped 0; count of bases not matched to a gene: 4. The CDR3 spans 16 residues. CDR3 loop: CASSRLLAGSYNEQFF. DNA of the CDR3: TGTGCCAGCAGCCGACTACTAGCGGGCTCCTACAATGAGCAGTTCTTC.

This chain connects TRBV11-1 to TRBJ2-3; D is unresolved. Looked up from germline, CDR1 is SGHAT and CDR2 is FQDESV (reference sequence). The CDR3 sequence is 12 residues long. V lost 7 bases, J lost 5 bases, and 10 bases lay in between. In nucleotides, the CDR3 is TGTGCCAGCACCCGAGGTGGAGATACGCAGTATTTT. It codes for CASTRGGDTQYF. The full variable domain, rest sourced from reference TRBV11-1 and TRBJ2-3, is EAEVAQSPRYKITEKSQAVAFWCDPISGHATLYWYRQILGQGPELLVQFQDESVVDDSQLPKDRFSAERLKGVDSTLKIQPAELGDSAMYLCASTRGGDTQYFGPGTRLTVL.

The chain employs TRBV7-3 and TRBJ2-3, with 10 bases identical to TRBD2. The V segment lost 5 bases and the J segment 6 bases; nucleotides outside the gene matches: 5. The germline V gene encodes CDR1 SGHTA and CDR2 FQGTGA. CDR3 length: 14 residues. This chain's CDR3 is CASSKGLALDTQYF. The CDR3 DNA reads TGTGCCAGCAGCAAGGGACTAGCGTTGGATACGCAGTATTTT.

The gene calls are TRBV9 and TRBJ2-7; no clear D gene. Looked up from germline, CDR1 is SGDLS and CDR2 is YYNGEE. V lost 1 base and J 0 bases, leaving 11 bases between the germline ends. This CDR3 has 15 amino acids. CDR3 in amino acids: CASSVPGGTSYEQYV. CDR3 in DNA: TGTGCCAGCAGCGTACCCGGCGGAACCTCCTACGAGCAGTACGTC.

The CDR3 is CAWTTGQGWVNTEAFF. In DNA, the CDR3 is TGTGCCTGGACGACAGGACAGGGGTGGGTGAACACTGAAGCTTTCTTT. V usage is TRBV30 and J usage is TRBJ1-1; 9 bases are shared with TRBD1. V trimming: 4 bases; J trimming: 0 bases; junction bases outside the gene matches: 9. Germline CDR1 reads GTSNPN; CDR2 reads SVGIG (reference sequence). This CDR3 is 16 amino acids long.

The rearrangement uses TRBV19 and TRBJ1-3; TRBD1 might be the D (6 bases). CDR3 size: 15 residues. Trimming shortened V by 6 bases and J by 4 bases, and 16 bases separated the two germline ends. Per germline, CDR1 LNHDA and CDR2 SQIVND (reference sequence). Here the CDR3 DNA reads TGTGCCAGTAGCGGACAGCAGGCAAGGGGAAACACCATATATTTT. It translates to CASSGQQARGNTIYF. The complete variable domain, with remaining parts taken from reference TRBV19 and TRBJ1-3, reads DGGITQSPKYLFRKEGQNVTLSCEQNLNHDAMYWYRQDPGQGLRLIYYSQIVNDFQKGDIAEGYSVSREKKESFPLTVTSAQKNPTAFYLCASSGQQARGNTIYFGEGSWLTVV.

V gene TRBV6-5 combines with J gene TRBJ2-3; 7 nucleotides match TRBD2. Germline CDR1 reads MNHEY; CDR2 reads SVGAGI. The V segment lost 6 bases and the J segment 2 bases; nucleotides outside the gene matches: 8. CDR3 length: 15 amino acids. The CDR3 sequence is CASRLPGGDTDTQYF. The CDR3 DNA reads TGTGCCAGCAGACTACCTGGGGGGGACACAGATACGCAGTATTTT.

V usage is TRBV5-1 and J usage is TRBJ1-1; no clear D. The germline V gene encodes CDR1 SGHRS and CDR2 YFSETQ. The V gene lost 4 bases and the J gene lost 3 bases, with 10 bases spanning the gap. This CDR3 comprises 13 residues. The CDR3 sequence: CASSLEYDTEAFF. The CDR3 DNA sequence: TGCGCCAGCAGCCTCGAATATGACACTGAAGCTTTCTTT.

V usage is TRBV5-1 and J usage is TRBJ1-3; no firm D call. CDR3 size: 15 residues. Trimming pared 1 base from V and 0 bases from J, leaving 8 bases between. CDR1 SGHRS and CDR2 YFSETQ come from the germline V gene. The CDR3: CASSLSLDSGNTIYF. In DNA form, the CDR3 reads TGCGCCAGCAGCTTGTCTCTCGACTCTGGAAACACCATATATTTT.

The V gene is TRBV5-1, the J gene TRBJ2-2, with a possible D match to TRBD1 (5 bases). Trimming removed 1 base from V and 2 bases from J, with 9 bases in between. The CDR3 has 15 amino acids. The germline V gene encodes CDR1 SGHRS and CDR2 YFSETQ. CDR3 region: CASSLYDRNTGELFF. CDR3 DNA: TGCGCCAGCAGCTTGTACGACAGAAACACCGGGGAGCTGTTTTTT.

The V call is TRBV4-3, the J call TRBJ1-1; no definite D call. Trimming removed 3 bases from V and 0 bases from J, with 5 bases in between. The CDR3 totals 13 residues. CDR1 and CDR2 from the germline V gene are LGHNA and YSLEER. CDR3 in DNA: TGCGCCAGCAGCCAGGGGATGAACACTGAAGCTTTCTTT. Translated: CASSQGMNTEAFF.

In its sample, this clone was seen a few times. The chain carries TRBV11-2 and TRBJ1-2, with TRBD1 matching 10 bases. The V segment lost 4 bases and the J segment 11 bases; nucleotides outside the gene matches: 13. Germline CDR1 and CDR2: SGHAT and FQNNGV. There are 15 residues in the CDR3. CDR3 loop: CASSSRDRGTMWYTF. The CDR3 region has the DNA TGTGCCAGCAGCTCCCGGGACAGGGGTACTATGTGGTACACCTTC.

This clone was seen a single time. The V call is TRBV5-3, the J call TRBJ2-6, with D possibly called TRBD1 or TRBD2 (5 bases each). TRBV5-3 qualifies as an ORF whose function is uncertain. The CDR3 length is 15 residues. Trimming took 4 bases from V and 0 from J, leaving 8 bases between them. This chain's CDR3 is CARSRGGSGANVLTF. CDR3 bases: TGTGCCAGAAGCCGGGGCGGCTCTGGGGCCAACGTCCTGACTTTC.